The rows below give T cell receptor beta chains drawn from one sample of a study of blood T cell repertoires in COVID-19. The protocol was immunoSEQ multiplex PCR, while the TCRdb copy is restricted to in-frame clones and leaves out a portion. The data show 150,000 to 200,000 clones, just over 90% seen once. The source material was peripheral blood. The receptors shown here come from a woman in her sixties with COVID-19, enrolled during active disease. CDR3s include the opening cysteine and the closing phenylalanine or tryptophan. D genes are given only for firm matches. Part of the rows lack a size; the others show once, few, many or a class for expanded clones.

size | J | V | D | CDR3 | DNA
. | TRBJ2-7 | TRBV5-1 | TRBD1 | CASRDGTGVHEQYF | TGCGCCAGCAGAGATGGGACAGGGGTACACGAGCAGTACTTC
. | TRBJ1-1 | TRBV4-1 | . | CASSQGRALTPNTEAFF | TGCGCCAGCAGCCAAGGGAGGGCTTTAACTCCTAACACTGAAGCTTTCTTT
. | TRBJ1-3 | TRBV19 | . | CASSMDWSSGNTIYF | TGTGCCAGTAGCATGGACTGGAGCTCTGGAAACACCATATATTTT
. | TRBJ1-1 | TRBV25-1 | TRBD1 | CASSGSGTGWGTEAFF | TGTGCCAGCAGTGGGTCCGGGACAGGGTGGGGCACTGAAGCTTTCTTT
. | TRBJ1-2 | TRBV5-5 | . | CASSLGASGSGFGYTF | TGTGCCAGCAGCTTGGGGGCTTCTGGGAGTGGCTTCGGCTACACCTTC
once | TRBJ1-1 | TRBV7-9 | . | CASSPFADNTEAFF | TGTGCCAGCAGCCCTTTTGCAGATAACACTGAAGCTTTCTTT
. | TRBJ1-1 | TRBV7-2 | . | CASSFFRGGNTEAFF | TGTGCCAGCAGCTTCTTCAGGGGTGGGAACACTGAAGCTTTCTTT
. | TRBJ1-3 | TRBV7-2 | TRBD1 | CASSIDRGRSGNTIYF | TGTGCCAGCAGCATCGACAGGGGGCGATCGGGAAACACCATATATTTT
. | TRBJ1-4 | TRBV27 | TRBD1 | CASSRDSLYRGEKLFF | TGTGCCAGCAGTCGGGACAGCCTCTATAGGGGTGAAAAACTGTTTTTT
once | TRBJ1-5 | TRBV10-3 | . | CAISPQGNSNQPQHF | TGTGCCATCAGTCCGCAGGGTAATAGCAATCAGCCCCAGCATTTT
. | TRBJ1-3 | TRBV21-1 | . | CASSKAGLQGVMSGNTIYF | TGTGCCAGCAGCAAAGCGGGCTTACAGGGGGTAATGTCTGGAAACACCATATATTTT
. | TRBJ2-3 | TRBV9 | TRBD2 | CASSVGLAGPDTQYF | TGTGCCAGCAGCGTCGGACTAGCGGGGCCAGATACGCAGTATTTT
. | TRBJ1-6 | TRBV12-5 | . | CASGLTNPGVSPLHF | TGTGCTAGTGGTTTGACCAACCCAGGGGTATCACCCCTCCACTTT
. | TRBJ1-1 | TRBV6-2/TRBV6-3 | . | CASSRRVGNTEAFF | TGTGCCAGCAGTCGCAGGGTCGGGAACACTGAAGCTTTCTTT
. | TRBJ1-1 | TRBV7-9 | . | CASHTEIRNTEAFF | TGTGCCAGCCATACAGAAATTAGGAACACTGAAGCTTTCTTT
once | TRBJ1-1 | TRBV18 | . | CASSPREGMNTEAFF | TGTGCCAGCTCACCACGGGAGGGGATGAACACTGAAGCTTTCTTT
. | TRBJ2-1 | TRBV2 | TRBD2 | CASDRAPGLAENEQFF | TGTGCCTCCGACAGGGCTCCGGGACTAGCGGAGAATGAGCAGTTCTTC
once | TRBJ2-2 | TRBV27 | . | CASSLYSGELFF | TGTGCCAGCAGTTTATACTCCGGGGAGCTGTTTTTT
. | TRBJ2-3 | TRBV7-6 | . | CASSEGLFPPTDTQYF | TGTGCCAGCAGCGAGGGACTTTTCCCCCCCACAGATACGCAGTATTTT
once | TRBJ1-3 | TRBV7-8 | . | CASSLLGWRVSGNTIYF | TGTGCCAGCAGCTTATTGGGGTGGCGGGTTTCTGGAAACACCATATATTTT
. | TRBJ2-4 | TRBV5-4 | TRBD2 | CASSSQLAGAKNIQYF | TGTGCCAGCAGCTCGCAACTAGCGGGGGCCAAAAACATTCAGTACTTC
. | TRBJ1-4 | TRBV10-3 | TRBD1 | CAIRGTDRNEKLFF | TGTGCCATCAGGGGGACAGACCGTAATGAAAAACTGTTTTTT
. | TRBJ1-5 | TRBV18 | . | CASSPRGSNQPQHF | TGTGCCAGCTCACCACGAGGGAGCAATCAGCCCCAGCATTTT
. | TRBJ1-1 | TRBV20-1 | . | CSARQNTEAFF | TGCAGTGCTAGACAGAACACTGAAGCTTTCTTT
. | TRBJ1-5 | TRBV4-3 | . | CASSQGAGISNQPQHF | TGCGCCAGCAGCCAAGGGGCAGGAATAAGCAATCAGCCCCAGCATTTT
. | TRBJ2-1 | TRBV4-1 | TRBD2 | CASSHLGLAGGPPRRLNNEQFF | TGCGCCAGCAGCCACCTTGGACTAGCGGGGGGGCCCCCTCGTCGCCTCAACAATGAGCAGTTCTTC
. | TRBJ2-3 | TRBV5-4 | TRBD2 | CASSLAGGSTDTQYF | TGTGCCAGCAGCTTAGCGGGGGGGAGCACAGATACGCAGTATTTT
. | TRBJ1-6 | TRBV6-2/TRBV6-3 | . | CASSSVRTRDSPLHF | TGTGCCAGCAGTTCAGTGCGAACCAGGGATTCACCCCTCCACTTT
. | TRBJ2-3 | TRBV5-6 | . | CASMALGTDTQYF | TGTGCCAGCATGGCCCTAGGCACAGATACGCAGTATTTT
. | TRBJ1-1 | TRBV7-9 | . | CASSPLSAGAEAFF | TGTGCCAGCAGCCCACTCAGCGCGGGAGCTGAAGCTTTCTTT
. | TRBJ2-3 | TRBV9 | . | CASSVGGDTQYF | TGTGCCAGCAGCGTAGGCGGAGATACGCAGTATTTT
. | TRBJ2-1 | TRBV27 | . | CASSLSTLQGSEQFF | TGTGCCAGCAGTTTATCCACGCTACAGGGAAGTGAGCAGTTCTTC
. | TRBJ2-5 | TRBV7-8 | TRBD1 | CASSPGQGLGETQYF | TGTGCCAGCAGCCCCGGACAGGGCTTGGGGGAGACCCAGTACTTC
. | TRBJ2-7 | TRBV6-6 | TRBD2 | CASSYSIDGGSAEQYF | TGTGCCAGCAGTTACTCGATTGACGGGGGGTCCGCCGAGCAGTACTTC
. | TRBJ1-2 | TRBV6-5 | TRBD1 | CASQIQGYGYTF | TGTGCCAGTCAAATACAGGGGTATGGCTACACCTTC
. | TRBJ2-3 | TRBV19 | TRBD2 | CASSIVGTRADTQYF | TGTGCCAGTAGTATAGTAGGGACTAGAGCAGATACGCAGTATTTT
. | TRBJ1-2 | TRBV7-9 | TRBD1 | CASSPRTGTGGYTF | TGTGCCAGCAGCCCCCGGACAGGGACAGGTGGCTACACCTTC
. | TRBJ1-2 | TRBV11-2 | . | CASSLEAGGYTF | TGTGCCAGCAGCTTAGAGGCTGGCGGCTACACCTTC
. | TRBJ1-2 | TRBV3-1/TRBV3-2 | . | CASSRDLAIGYTF | TGTGCCAGCAGCCGAGACCTCGCGATTGGCTACACCTTC
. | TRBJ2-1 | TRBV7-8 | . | CASSLARGFYNEQFF | TGTGCCAGCAGCTTAGCTCGGGGGTTCTACAATGAGCAGTTCTTC
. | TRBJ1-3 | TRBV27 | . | CASQGYSGNTIYF | TGTGCCAGCCAGGGTTACTCTGGAAACACCATATATTTT
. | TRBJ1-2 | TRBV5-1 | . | CASSLDSIAIGYTF | TGCGCCAGCAGCCTCGACAGCATTGCTATTGGCTACACCTTC
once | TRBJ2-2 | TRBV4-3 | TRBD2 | CASSQLAGAVNTGELFF | TGCGCCAGCAGCCAACTAGCGGGGGCCGTAAACACCGGGGAGCTGTTTTTT
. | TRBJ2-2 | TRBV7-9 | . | CASSLELGEANTGELFF | TGTGCCAGCAGCTTAGAGTTAGGAGAAGCGAACACCGGGGAGCTGTTTTTT